This T cell receptor beta chain is from a study of cytotoxic CD8 clonotypes in ibrutinib-treated CLL. At the level of the study: Among patients, around 24 responded partially and 2 completely; approximately 14 then stayed remitted and roughly 12 progressed after median around 70 months. General study points: There were few public clonotypes, and on treatment they contracted or stayed stable.

Data came from immunoSEQ multiplex PCR; TCRdb stores just in-frame clones and leaves some out. Found here are more than 25,000 clones, 76% of them singletons; the top ten hold around half. As regards this clone: What it binds is unknown.

CDR3 length: 17 residues. Germline loops: CDR1 MNHEY, CDR2 SMNVEV (reference sequence). V lost 4 bases and J lost 2; bases outside the gene matches: 12. The chain carries TRBV27 and TRBJ2-3; the match to TRBD2 covers 7 bases. This TCR came from a human donor with chronic lymphocytic leukemia. The material was PBMCs, obtained after 36 months of ibrutinib treatment. The CDR3 loop reads CASSSLTERGPTDTQYF. The CDR3 DNA reads as TGTGCCAGCAGTTCCCTGACTGAGCGGGGACCCACAGATACGCAGTATTTT.